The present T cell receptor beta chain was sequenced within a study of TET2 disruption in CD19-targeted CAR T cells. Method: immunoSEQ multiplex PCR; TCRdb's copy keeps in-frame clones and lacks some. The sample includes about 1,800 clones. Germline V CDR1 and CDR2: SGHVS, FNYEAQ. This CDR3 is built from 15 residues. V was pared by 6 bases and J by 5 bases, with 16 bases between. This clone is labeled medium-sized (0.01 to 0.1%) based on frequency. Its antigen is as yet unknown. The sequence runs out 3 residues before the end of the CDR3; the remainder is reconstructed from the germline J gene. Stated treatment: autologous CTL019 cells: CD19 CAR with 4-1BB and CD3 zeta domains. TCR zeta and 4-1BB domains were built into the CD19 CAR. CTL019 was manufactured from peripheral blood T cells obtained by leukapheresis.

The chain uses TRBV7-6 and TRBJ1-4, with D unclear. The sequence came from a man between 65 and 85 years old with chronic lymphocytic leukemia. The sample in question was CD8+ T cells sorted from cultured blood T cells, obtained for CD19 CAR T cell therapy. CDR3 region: CASSLSTFVNEKLFF. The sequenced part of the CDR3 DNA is TGTGCCAGCAGTTTAAGCACCTTCGTGAATGAAAAA. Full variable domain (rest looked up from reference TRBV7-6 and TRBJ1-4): GAGVSQSPRYKVTKRGQDVALRCDPISGHVSLYWYRQALGQGPEFLTYFNYEAQQDKSGLPNDRFSAERPEGSISTLTIQRTEQRDSAMYRCASSLSTFVNEKLFFGSGTQLSVL.